What follows are 19 T cell receptor beta chains derived from one specimen sequenced in a study of cytomegalovirus exposure and HLA in healthy donors. Data came from immunoSEQ multiplex PCR; TCRdb stores just in-frame clones and leaves some out. The repertoire holds some 220,000 clones, around nine tenths seen once, with 1.1% in the top ten. Sequencing was performed on PBMCs. The receptors shown here come from a woman aged 18-35 years in good health and CMV-seronegative.

V gene TRBV28 combines with J gene TRBJ1-2; perhaps TRBD1 as D (5 bases). Trimming left V 7 bases short and J 11 bases short, with 29 bases between. Germline V gives CDR1 MDHEN, CDR2 SYDVKM. The CDR3 length is 16 residues. CDR3 protein: CASTNLPLGRAQGYTF. DNA of the CDR3: TGTGCCAGCACCAACCTACCCCTGGGCAGGGCCCAAGGGTACACCTTC.

The chain combines TRBV10-1 with TRBJ2-2; 9 bases line up with TRBD2. Germline V gene sequence: CDR1 WNHNN, CDR2 SYGVQD (reference sequence). This CDR3 contains 17 residues. After removal of 3 bases from V and 0 bases from J, the junction contained 5 bases not matched to a gene. Here the CDR3 reads CASSDLAGWTNTGELFF. The CDR3 DNA reads TGCGCCAGCAGTGATCTAGCGGGATGGACGAACACCGGGGAGCTGTTTTTT.

This chain joins TRBV2 and TRBJ2-7, with a weak D call TRBD2 (5 bases). The germline CDR1 and CDR2 sequences are SNHLY and FYNNEI. With 7 bases removed from V and 2 bases from J, the gap between germline ends came to 12 bases. This CDR3 has 13 amino acids. The CDR3 is CASIGESPYEQYF. For the CDR3, the DNA is TGTGCCAGCATCGGGGAGAGCCCCTACGAGCAGTACTTC.

The gene calls are TRBV27 and TRBJ2-7, with a weak D call TRBD1 (6 bases). Trimming removed 11 bases from V and 0 bases from J, with 14 bases in between. CDR3 size: 13 residues. Germline CDR1 MNHEY, CDR2 SMNVEV (reference sequence). The CDR3 DNA is TGTGCCCGTCGGGCAGGGGACTCCTACGAGCAGTACTTC. It translates to CARRAGDSYEQYF.

V gene TRBV11-2 combines with J gene TRBJ2-1; D is perhaps TRBD2 (5 bases). Trimming shortened V by 1 base and J by 6 bases, and 16 bases separated the two germline ends. The CDR3 runs to 16 residues. Germline V gene lookup returns CDR1 SGHAT and CDR2 FQNNGV. The CDR3 spells CASSLGGITIPNEQFF. The CDR3 bases are TGTGCCAGCAGCTTAGGAGGGATTACAATACCCAATGAGCAGTTCTTC.

The chain is built from TRBV7-9 and TRBJ2-7, with 8 positions matching TRBD2. The V gene's germline CDR1 is SEHNR and CDR2 FQNEAQ (reference sequence). This CDR3 contains 16 residues. Losses at the gene ends were 4 bases for V and 0 bases for J; bases not matched to a gene: 8. The DNA of the CDR3 is TGTGCCAGCAGCTCCCACGGGGGGGAGTCCTCCTACGAGCAGTACTTC. Translated: CASSSHGGESSYEQYF.

The J gene is TRBJ1-2, the V gene TRBV30; D may be TRBD1 (5 bases). Germline values: CDR1 GTSNPN, CDR2 SVGIG (reference sequence). The V end was cut by 0 bases, the J end by 5 bases, with 19 bases between. This CDR3 spans 16 amino acids. CDR3 sequence reads: CAWSVVPGSGVYGYTF. In DNA, the CDR3 is TGTGCCTGGAGTGTAGTTCCAGGGTCTGGGGTTTATGGCTACACCTTC. The full variable domain, rest sourced from reference TRBV30 and TRBJ1-2, is SQTIHQWPATLVQPVGSPLSLECTVEGTSNPNLYWYRQAAGRGLQLLFYSVGIGQISSEVPQNLSASRPQDRQFILSSKKLLLSDSGFYLCAWSVVPGSGVYGYTFGSGTRLTVV.

This clone has just a few counts. The rearrangement joins TRBV2 to TRBJ2-1; 8 bases line up with TRBD1. Germline values: CDR1 SNHLY, CDR2 FYNNEI. With V trimmed by 5 bases and J by 4 bases, 4 bases remained unmatched. The CDR3 is made up of 14 amino acids. CDR3 sequence: CASSHRGLYNEQFF. In nucleotides, the CDR3 is TGTGCCAGCAGTCACAGGGGGTTGTACAATGAGCAGTTCTTC. Based on the CDR3 plus reference TRBV2 and TRBJ2-1, the full variable domain is EPEVTQTPSHQVTQMGQEVILRCVPISNHLYFYWYRQILGQKVEFLVSFYNNEISEKSEIFDDQFSVERPDGSNFTLKIRSTKLEDSAMYFCASSHRGLYNEQFFGPGTRLTVL.

The chain uses TRBV18 and TRBJ1-5, with TRBD1 identical over 9 bases. From germline, CDR1 is KGHSH and CDR2 LQKENI. The length of the CDR3 is 15 residues. V dropped 2 bases and J dropped 6; count of bases not matched to a gene: 5. CDR3 sequence (DNA): TGTGCCAGCTCACCAAATCCGGGACAGGGTCAGCCCCAGCATTTT. This sequence encodes CASSPNPGQGQPQHF.

CDR3 sequence: CASSPVGGTHNQPQHF. In DNA, the CDR3 is TGTGCCAGCAGTCCCGTTGGGGGGACCCACAATCAGCCCCAGCATTTT. J is TRBJ1-5 and V is TRBV27; a possible D gene is TRBD1 (5 bases). This CDR3 contains 16 residues. Germline V gene sequence: CDR1 MNHEY, CDR2 SMNVEV (reference sequence). V lost 5 bases and J 3 bases, leaving 17 bases between the germline ends.

The chain joins TRBV6-5 to TRBJ2-1; 12 bases are a match to TRBD2. Germline CDR1 is MNHEY and CDR2 is SVGAGI. The CDR3 runs to 16 residues. V lost 4 bases and J lost 9; bases outside the gene matches: 10. CDR3 DNA: TGTGCCAGCAGTTTGCTAGCGGGAGGGCCATCAGGTGAGCAGTTCTTC. Amino acid sequence: CASSLLAGGPSGEQFF.

The V and J genes are TRBV25-1 and TRBJ1-2; 7 bases agree with TRBD1. J gave up 3 bases and V 2 bases, and 3 bases lay outside the gene matches. The V gene's germline CDR1 is MGHDK and CDR2 SYGVNS. The CDR3 length is 14 residues. Here the CDR3 reads CASSERGQHYGYTF. The CDR3 bases are TGTGCCAGCAGTGAAAGGGGACAGCACTATGGCTACACCTTC.

The chain uses TRBV27 and TRBJ1-2; 10 nucleotides match TRBD1. Trimming took 6 bases from V and 8 from J; bases not matched to a gene: 15. This CDR3 comprises 16 residues. CDR1 is MNHEY, CDR2 SMNVEV, per germline (reference sequence). CDR3 DNA sequence: TGTGCCAGCAGCCAAGCGACAGGGGGCTACTCGGGAGGCTACACCTTC. Its protein is CASSQATGGYSGGYTF.

V is TRBV28 and J is TRBJ1-5; 9 nucleotides agree with TRBD1. The CDR3 runs to 16 residues. The germline gives CDR1 MDHEN, CDR2 SYDVKM. After removal of 5 bases from V and 6 bases from J, the junction contained 11 bases not matched to a gene. CDR3 amino acids: CASSVPGQGGSQPQHF. For the CDR3, the DNA is TGTGCCAGCAGTGTTCCGGGACAGGGCGGGAGTCAGCCCCAGCATTTT.

J is TRBJ2-1 and V is TRBV27; 7 nucleotides line up with TRBD2. V shed 0 bases, J shed 5 bases, and the junction held 1 base outside the gene matches. Germline V lookup: CDR1 MNHEY, CDR2 SMNVEV (reference sequence). The CDR3 covers 14 residues. The CDR3 here is CASSLSGTNNEQFF. CDR3 in DNA: TGTGCCAGCAGTTTATCAGGGACTAACAATGAGCAGTTCTTC.

The rearrangement uses TRBV27 and TRBJ2-7; 9 bases are shared with TRBD2. The CDR3 runs 16 residues. After removal of 3 bases from V and 3 bases from J, the junction contained 9 bases not matched to a gene. CDR1 and CDR2 from the germline V gene are MNHEY and SMNVEV (reference sequence). CDR3 DNA sequence: TGTGCCAGCAGTTTCAACAAGACTAGCGGCCTCTACGAGCAGTACTTC. It yields the protein CASSFNKTSGLYEQYF.

This sequence joins TRBV11-2 and TRBJ2-7, with a tentative D call TRBD1 (5 bases). The CDR3 totals 14 residues. Trimming removed 2 bases at V and 3 bases at J, with 11 bases between. Germline V gives CDR1 SGHAT, CDR2 FQNNGV. CDR3 residues: CASSLPGNGYEQYF. In nucleotides, the CDR3 is TGTGCCAGCAGCTTACCAGGGAACGGCTACGAGCAGTACTTC.

The chain combines TRBV29-1 with TRBJ2-3, with D possibly matching TRBD1 (6 bases). V shed 0 bases and J shed 11 bases, with 9 bases lying between them. Germline assignment: CDR1 SQVTM and CDR2 ANQGSEA. The CDR3 is 11 amino acids. CDR3: CSVEEGHKQYF. The DNA of the CDR3 is TGCAGCGTTGAAGAGGGACACAAGCAGTATTTT.

The V gene is TRBV11-2, the J gene TRBJ1-2, with a tentative D call TRBD1 (6 bases). Looked up from germline, CDR1 is SGHAT and CDR2 is FQNNGV. Trimming removed 0 bases from V and 8 bases from J, with 19 bases in between. This CDR3 is built from 16 residues. The DNA for the CDR3 is TGTGCCAGCAGCTTAGATTTGGGACACACCTATGGCGGCTACACCTTC. Amino acid sequence: CASSLDLGHTYGGYTF.